A selection of T cell receptor beta chains follows, all from one sample in a study of shared clonotypes between healthy human individuals. Here immunoSEQ multiplex PCR was the method, and the copy in TCRdb shows in-frame clones only, minus some. Of about 2.2 million clones in the sample, more than 85% were seen once. The sample taken for sequencing was naive CD8+ T cells from PBMCs. The source is a man younger than 35 in good health. Some clones in this sample may be carry-over from other donors' samples. Both conserved end residues are part of each CDR3. The D gene is left open where the match is weak. The size entry is marked missing in some rows and otherwise reads once, few, many or a size class.

once	TRBV19	-	TRBJ1-5	TGTGCCAGTAGTGATTTGGGGGGTGCCCCCAATCAGCCCCAGCATTTT	CASSDLGGAPNQPQHF
-	TRBV6-5	-	TRBJ2-4	TGTGCCAGCAAGGAGGGCCCCTTAGCCAAAAACATTCAGTACTTC	CASKEGPLAKNIQYF
-	TRBV7-3	TRBD2	TRBJ2-1	TGTGCCAGCAGCCTCTTAGCGGGATTACCCTACAATGAGCAGTTCTTC	CASSLLAGLPYNEQFF
-	TRBV28	-	TRBJ1-4	TGTGCCAGCAGTTTACCTCCGGCCCGAAAAAGGGAAAGGGATGAAAAACTGTTTTTT	CASSLPPARKRERDEKLFF
-	TRBV29-1	TRBD1	TRBJ1-2	TGCAGCGCCCCGGACAGGGGGCTCTCTAACTATGGCTACACCTTC	CSAPDRGLSNYGYTF
-	TRBV18	-	TRBJ2-1	TGTGCCAGCTCACCAGGGGACACCAACAATGAGCAGTTCTTC	CASSPGDTNNEQFF
-	TRBV27	TRBD1	TRBJ1-1	TGTGCCAGCAATGGGGGGACAGGGATGAACACTGAAGCTTTCTTT	CASNGGTGMNTEAFF
-	TRBV27	-	TRBJ1-4	TGTGCCAGCAGCAAGGGGAGTACTAATGAAAAACTGTTTTTT	CASSKGSTNEKLFF
-	TRBV6-1	-	TRBJ1-4	TGTGCCAGCGGGCGGGCCTGGGAAAAACTGTTTTTT	CASGRAWEKLFF
-	TRBV27	-	TRBJ2-7	TGTGCCAGCAGTCCCCGGACGGGCCACTACGAGCAGTACTTC	CASSPRTGHYEQYF
-	TRBV29-1	-	TRBJ1-2	TGCAGCGTCCTGTTGGGGTCTACATCCTATGGCTACACCTTC	CSVLLGSTSYGYTF
-	TRBV21-1	-	TRBJ2-7	TGTGCCAGCAGCAACCGGGACTTC	CASSNRDF
-	TRBV27	-	TRBJ2-1	TGTGCCAGCAGTTTACAAGGAGGGGATGAGGGACAGTTCTTC	CASSLQGGDEGQFF
-	TRBV5-5	TRBD1	TRBJ2-1	TGTGCCAGCAGCTCCCGGGACAGGGAATACAATGAGCAGTTCTTC	CASSSRDREYNEQFF
once	TRBV9	-	TRBJ2-7	TGTGCCAGCAGCGTAGGGGGGGCGACGTACGAGCAGTACTTC	CASSVGGATYEQYF
-	TRBV27	-	TRBJ2-7	TGTGCCAGCAGCCACTCTGGAGGGGAACTCGACCACGAGCAGTACTTC	CASSHSGGELDHEQYF
-	TRBV28	TRBD1	TRBJ2-7	TGTGCCAGCAGTTCTAGGACAGGGGTCTACGAGCAGTACTTC	CASSSRTGVYEQYF
-	TRBV27	-	TRBJ2-7	TGTGCCAGCAGTTTATCGGGAGAGGTCTACGAGCAGTACTTC	CASSLSGEVYEQYF
-	TRBV7-2	-	TRBJ1-1	TGTGCCAGCAGCCTTGTGGAGCACACTGAAGCTTTCTTT	CASSLVEHTEAFF
-	TRBV28	-	TRBJ2-7	TGTGCCAGCAGTTTTTTACGGAACTCCTACGAGCAGTACTTC	CASSFLRNSYEQYF
-	TRBV9	TRBD1	TRBJ1-1	TGTGCCAGCGGTGAAGGGGGCAAGACTGAAGCTTTCTTT	CASGEGGKTEAFF
-	TRBV6-5	-	TRBJ2-1	TGTGCCAGCAGTTATAGTCCAAGCTCCTACAATGAGCAGTTCTTC	CASSYSPSSYNEQFF
-	TRBV27	-	TRBJ2-7	TGTGCCAGCACACGAACAGGATCGACCTACGAGCAGTACTTC	CASTRTGSTYEQYF
few	TRBV29-1	-	TRBJ1-1	TGCAGCGTTGACGCAGGGGACCCTGAAGCTTTCTTT	CSVDAGDPEAFF
-	TRBV4-3	TRBD1	TRBJ2-7	TGCGCCAGCAGCCCGGACAGGGAAAACGAGCAGTACTTC	CASSPDRENEQYF
-	TRBV7-6	-	TRBJ2-3	TGTGCCAGCAGCAGCACAAGGTCGGGCACAGATACGCAGTATTTT	CASSSTRSGTDTQYF
-	TRBV6-5	TRBD2	TRBJ2-3	TGTGCCAGCAGTTACACGGGACTATCCCCGTCGGATACGCAGTATTTT	CASSYTGLSPSDTQYF